Listed below are T cell receptor beta chains from one sample, sequenced in a study of T cell repertoires in cytomegalovirus infection. One entry per CDR3 protein, called by TCRdb with MiXCR from the reads. This table has about 85,000 distinct CDR3 sequences, about 44% appearing once. Their antigens are not known. The source was CD8+ T cells from cultured PBMCs, collected from culture after CMV antigen stimulation. These TCRs come from a human donor in good health (CMV status not recorded). Some clones in this sample may be carry-over from other donors' samples. The CDR3 runs from the conserved cysteine through the conserved F or W. D genes are given only for firm matches. Expanded clones get a size class; other rows say once, few or many, or leave the size out.

len,abundance,v_gene,j_gene,d_gene,CDR3nt,CDR3aa
14,few,TRBV7-4,TRBJ2-7,.,TGTGCCAGCAGATCCCGACAGGTTATCTACGAGCAGTACTTC,CASRSRQVIYEQYF
18,.,TRBV28,TRBJ1-6,TRBD1,TGTGCCAGCAGTCCATCCCCCCGACAGGGAGGGTGGGATTCACCCCTCCACTTT,CASSPSPRQGGWDSPLHF
16,few,TRBV6-1,TRBJ2-1,TRBD2,TGTGCCAGCAGTTATCCGACTAGCGGGGAAGCGACTGAGCAGTTCTTC,CASSYPTSGEATEQFF
13,.,TRBV27,TRBJ2-7,.,TGTGCCAGCAGTTTATCGAGACGGAACGAGCAGTACTTC,CASSLSRRNEQYF
14,once,TRBV6-6,TRBJ2-5,TRBD1,TGTGCCAGCACCCGGACAGGGGAGGGGGAGACCCAGTACTTC,CASTRTGEGETQYF
13,.,TRBV11-2,TRBJ2-3,.,TGTGCCAGCAGCTTATTCGCCACAGATACGCAGTATTTT,CASSLFATDTQYF
14,.,TRBV20-1,TRBJ2-7,.,TGCAGTGCTAGAGATCAGGGTCGCTCCTACGAGCAGTACTTC,CSARDQGRSYEQYF
13,.,TRBV7-9,TRBJ2-1,.,TGTGCCAGCAGCTTAGGGGATCAAGAAGAGCAGTTCTTC,CASSLGDQEEQFF
15,.,TRBV12-3/TRBV12-4,TRBJ1-2,.,TGTGCCAGCAGTCCATCGGGCCTTCTACTATATGGCTACACCTTC,CASSPSGLLLYGYTF
14,.,TRBV28,TRBJ1-5,.,TGTGCCAGCAGTTGGATCGGGAGCAATCAGCCCCAGCATTTT,CASSWIGSNQPQHF
13,.,TRBV6-2/TRBV6-3,TRBJ2-1,.,TGTGCCAGCAGTTACGGGGGGGCCCCTGAGCAGTTCTTC,CASSYGGAPEQFF
16,.,TRBV7-4,TRBJ1-2,.,TGTGCCAGCAGCTTAAGGGCGCAGTCCCTATCCGGCGGCTACACCTTC,CASSLRAQSLSGGYTF
11,few,TRBV7-9,TRBJ1-1,.,TGTGCCAGCAGCCAGGGAGAGGAAGCTTTCTTT,CASSQGEEAFF
17,few,TRBV2,TRBJ1-4,.,TGTGCCAGCAGTGAAGACCAGGTTTTCGTCACTAATGAAAAACTGTTTTTT,CASSEDQVFVTNEKLFF
14,.,TRBV11-1,TRBJ2-2,.,TGTGCCAGCAGCTCTCCTACAGCAACCGGGGAGCTGTTTTTT,CASSSPTATGELFF
14,.,TRBV27,TRBJ1-3,.,TGTGCCAGCAGTTCAGGGCTCTCTGGAAACACCATATATTTT,CASSSGLSGNTIYF
15,.,TRBV6-5,TRBJ2-1,.,TGTGCCAGCAGTTACTCGACGGGCGGCTTCAATGAGCAGTTCTTC,CASSYSTGGFNEQFF
12,.,TRBV2,TRBJ1-1,.,TGTGCCAGCAGTGAAGACGATCTTGAAGCTTTCTTT,CASSEDDLEAFF
12,once,TRBV6-6,TRBJ1-2,.,TGTGCCAGCACCCCCGGCAGCTATGGCTACACCTTC,CASTPGSYGYTF
16,.,TRBV7-8,TRBJ2-7,.,TGTGCCAGCTGCTTAGCCAGGGGGGGGAGCTCCTACGAGCAGTACTTC,CASCLARGGSSYEQYF
15,.,TRBV27,TRBJ2-7,TRBD2,TGTGCCAGCACCCCTAGCGGGGGCCACACCTACGAGCAGTACTTC,CASTPSGGHTYEQYF
13,few,TRBV7-3,TRBJ1-2,.,TGTGCCAGCAGCTACCCAAATGGTGATGGCTACACCTTC,CASSYPNGDGYTF
15,.,TRBV29-1,TRBJ2-1,.,TGCAGCGTTGAACGGGGGAACGGGAGTTGTAATGAGCAGTTCTTC,CSVERGNGSCNEQFF
12,few,TRBV6-5,TRBJ1-2,.,TGTGCCAGCAGCTCCCGACAGGATGGCTACACCTTC,CASSSRQDGYTF
16,.,TRBV7-8,TRBJ2-1,TRBD2,TGTGCCAGCAGCTTAAAGGGCGGGAGCTCCTACAATGAGCAGTTCTTC,CASSLKGGSSYNEQFF
13,.,TRBV6-6,TRBJ2-7,TRBD2,TGTGCCAGCAGACACGGACTAGCTGACGAGCAGTACTTC,CASRHGLADEQYF
16,few,TRBV7-6,TRBJ2-3,TRBD2,TGTGCCAGCAGCACCCGGACTAGCGGGAGCTCAGATACGCAGTATTTT,CASSTRTSGSSDTQYF
14,.,TRBV7-3,TRBJ2-5,.,TGTGCCAGCAGCTTAAACGGGGATAGAAAGACCCAGTACTTC,CASSLNGDRKTQYF
16,.,TRBV12-3/TRBV12-4,TRBJ1-3,TRBD1,TGTGCCACCCACGGGACAGCGCAATCCTATGGAAACACCATATATTTT,CATHGTAQSYGNTIYF
11,.,TRBV20-1,TRBJ2-7,TRBD2,TGCAGAGCGGGAAGCCACTACGAGCAGTACTTC,CRAGSHYEQYF
16,few,TRBV7-8,TRBJ1-3,.,TGTGCCAGCAGCTTTAGGACGGAGCCCTCTGGAAACACCATATATTTT,CASSFRTEPSGNTIYF
13,few,TRBV4-2,TRBJ1-1,.,TGTGCCAGCAGCCAAAAAGGGCTGGGGGAAGCTTTCTTT,CASSQKGLGEAFF
14,.,TRBV27,TRBJ1-5,TRBD1,TGTGCCAGCAGTCACCGGGACAGAAATCAGCCCCAGCATTTT,CASSHRDRNQPQHF
14,.,TRBV27,TRBJ1-6,TRBD1,TGTGCCAGCAGTGATGGACAGGGGAATTCACCCCTCCACTTT,CASSDGQGNSPLHF
14,.,TRBV27,TRBJ2-7,.,TGTGCCAGCAGTTACAGGGTAGAGTCCTACGAGCAGTACTTC,CASSYRVESYEQYF
13,.,TRBV27,TRBJ2-7,TRBD1,TGTGCCAGCAGCAACAGGGGGCTCTACGAGCAGTACTTC,CASSNRGLYEQYF
14,once,TRBV29-1,TRBJ2-2,TRBD1,TGCAGCGTTGAAGAGGGACAGTCGGCCGGGGAGCTGTTTTTT,CSVEEGQSAGELFF
16,few,TRBV27,TRBJ2-1,TRBD1,TGTGCCAGCAGAAAGGGACAGGGAAGCTCCTACAATGAGCAGATCTTC,CASRKGQGSSYNEQIF
16,few,TRBV10-3,TRBJ2-4,TRBD1,TGTGCCATCAGTGAGGACAGGGGACGGGCCAAAAACATTCAGTACTTC,CAISEDRGRAKNIQYF
13,.,TRBV11-2,TRBJ2-7,.,TGTGCCAGCAGCGGAAGACCCGCCGACGAGCAGTACTTC,CASSGRPADEQYF
14,.,TRBV27,TRBJ1-1,.,TGTGCCAGCAGTTTTGCAGGGATAAACACTGAAGCTTTCTTT,CASSFAGINTEAFF